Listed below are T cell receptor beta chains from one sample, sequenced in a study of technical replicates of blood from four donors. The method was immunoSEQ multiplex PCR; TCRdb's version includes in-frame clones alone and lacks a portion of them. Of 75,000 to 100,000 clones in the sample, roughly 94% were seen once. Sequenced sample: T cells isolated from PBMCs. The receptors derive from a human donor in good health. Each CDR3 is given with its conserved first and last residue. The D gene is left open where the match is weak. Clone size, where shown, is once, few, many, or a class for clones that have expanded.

CDR3aa: CASSTGGRGRDEQFF
CDR3nt: TGTGCCAGCAGTACAGGGGGGAGGGGGCGCGATGAGCAGTTCTTC
v_gene: TRBV6-6
abundance: -
j_gene: TRBJ2-1
d_gene: -

CDR3aa: CAISESEGTGGYGGTDTQYF
CDR3nt: TGTGCCATCAGTGAGTCCGAAGGGACAGGGGGTTACGGAGGCACAGATACGCAGTATTTT
v_gene: TRBV10-3
abundance: -
j_gene: TRBJ2-3
d_gene: TRBD1

CDR3aa: CASSPVVVAGYNEQFF
CDR3nt: TGTGCCAGCAGCCCAGTTGTGGTAGCGGGATACAATGAGCAGTTCTTC
v_gene: TRBV7-2
abundance: -
j_gene: TRBJ2-1
d_gene: TRBD2

CDR3aa: CASRLGGPEQYF
CDR3nt: TGCGCCAGCAGACTGGGGGGGCCCGAGCAGTACTTC
v_gene: TRBV5-1
abundance: -
j_gene: TRBJ2-7
d_gene: -

CDR3aa: CASSLSGVSNEQFF
CDR3nt: TGTGCCAGTAGTCTTAGCGGAGTCTCCAATGAGCAGTTCTTC
v_gene: TRBV19
abundance: -
j_gene: TRBJ2-1
d_gene: -

CDR3aa: CASSGQAYEQYF
CDR3nt: TGTGCCAGCAGCGGACAGGCTTACGAGCAGTACTTC
v_gene: TRBV2
abundance: once
j_gene: TRBJ2-7
d_gene: TRBD1

CDR3aa: CASSIRGRRDEQYF
CDR3nt: TGTGCCAGTAGTATACGCGGTCGCAGGGACGAGCAGTACTTC
v_gene: TRBV19
abundance: -
j_gene: TRBJ2-7
d_gene: -

CDR3aa: CAWRSWALNEKLFF
CDR3nt: TGTGCCTGGAGAAGTTGGGCGCTTAATGAAAAACTGTTTTTT
v_gene: TRBV30
abundance: -
j_gene: TRBJ1-4
d_gene: -

CDR3aa: CASSYQYNEQFF
CDR3nt: TGTGCCAGCAGTTATCAGTACAATGAGCAGTTCTTC
v_gene: TRBV7-9
abundance: -
j_gene: TRBJ2-1
d_gene: -

CDR3aa: CASSLFRTSENTDTQYF
CDR3nt: TGTGCCAGCAGCTTATTTCGAACTAGCGAAAACACAGATACGCAGTATTTT
v_gene: TRBV11-3
abundance: -
j_gene: TRBJ2-3
d_gene: TRBD2

CDR3aa: CASSLGLAGVGELFF
CDR3nt: TGCGCCAGCAGTCTAGGACTAGCGGGAGTTGGGGAGCTGTTTTTT
v_gene: TRBV4-3
abundance: -
j_gene: TRBJ2-2
d_gene: TRBD2

CDR3aa: CASSQDERQTLNQPQHF
CDR3nt: TGTGCCAGCAGCCAAGATGAACGACAGACGCTAAATCAGCCCCAGCATTTT
v_gene: TRBV4-2
abundance: -
j_gene: TRBJ1-5
d_gene: -

CDR3aa: CASSLYLLETQYF
CDR3nt: TGTGCCAGCAGCTTGTATCTTTTGGAGACCCAGTACTTC
v_gene: TRBV5-6
abundance: -
j_gene: TRBJ2-5
d_gene: -

CDR3aa: CASSTITERGGNEQFF
CDR3nt: TGTGCCAGTAGCACTATAACCGAGCGGGGAGGAAATGAGCAGTTCTTC
v_gene: TRBV19
abundance: once
j_gene: TRBJ2-1
d_gene: TRBD2

CDR3aa: CASSLAVAGDGTQYF
CDR3nt: TGTGCCAGCAGCTTAGCGGTAGCGGGAGATGGGACCCAGTACTTC
v_gene: TRBV7-7
abundance: -
j_gene: TRBJ2-5
d_gene: TRBD2

CDR3aa: CASSTMGAGGYTF
CDR3nt: TGTGCCAGTAGTACTATGGGAGCGGGTGGCTACACCTTC
v_gene: TRBV19
abundance: once
j_gene: TRBJ1-2
d_gene: -

CDR3aa: CASSQEVAGDTGELFF
CDR3nt: TGCGCCAGCAGCCAAGAAGTAGCGGGAGACACCGGGGAGCTGTTTTTT
v_gene: TRBV4-3
abundance: -
j_gene: TRBJ2-2
d_gene: TRBD2

CDR3aa: CASSNRQGATNEKLFF
CDR3nt: TGCGCCAGCAGCAACCGACAGGGGGCAACTAATGAAAAACTGTTTTTT
v_gene: TRBV4-1
abundance: -
j_gene: TRBJ1-4
d_gene: TRBD1

CDR3aa: CASGSGEFFSNEQFF
CDR3nt: TGTGCCAGCGGCAGCGGGGAGTTCTTTAGCAATGAGCAGTTCTTC
v_gene: TRBV6-5
abundance: -
j_gene: TRBJ2-1
d_gene: TRBD2

CDR3aa: CASRSDRGRYQPQHF
CDR3nt: TGTGCCAGTAGGTCGGACAGGGGGCGGTATCAGCCCCAGCATTTT
v_gene: TRBV19
abundance: -
j_gene: TRBJ1-5
d_gene: TRBD1

CDR3aa: CASSFRVRRAGDNEQFF
CDR3nt: TGTGCCAGCAGTTTCCGAGTACGCAGGGCTGGAGACAATGAGCAGTTCTTC
v_gene: TRBV28
abundance: -
j_gene: TRBJ2-1
d_gene: -

CDR3aa: CAWRTSGSTHTQYF
CDR3nt: TGTGCCTGGAGAACTAGCGGGAGTACTCATACGCAGTATTTT
v_gene: TRBV30
abundance: -
j_gene: TRBJ2-3
d_gene: TRBD2

CDR3aa: CASSQESFGQVSSYEQYF
CDR3nt: TGTGCCAGCAGCCAAGAATCGTTTGGTCAGGTCAGCTCCTACGAGCAGTACTTC
v_gene: TRBV4-2
abundance: -
j_gene: TRBJ2-7
d_gene: -

CDR3aa: CASSLGRGDGYTF
CDR3nt: TGCGCCAGCAGCTTGGGGAGGGGAGATGGCTACACCTTC
v_gene: TRBV5-1
abundance: -
j_gene: TRBJ1-2
d_gene: -

CDR3aa: CASSLGTRKHRSYNEQFF
CDR3nt: TGTGCCAGCAGTCTCGGGACTAGAAAGCATCGATCCTACAATGAGCAGTTCTTC
v_gene: TRBV28
abundance: once
j_gene: TRBJ2-1
d_gene: TRBD2

CDR3aa: CASSYSGEDTEAFF
CDR3nt: TGTGCCAGCAGTTACTCTGGGGAGGACACTGAAGCTTTCTTT
v_gene: TRBV6-5
abundance: -
j_gene: TRBJ1-1
d_gene: -

CDR3aa: CASSVSGLGTGELFF
CDR3nt: TGTGCCAGCAGCGTTAGCGGGCTAGGCACCGGGGAGCTGTTTTTT
v_gene: TRBV7-7
abundance: -
j_gene: TRBJ2-2
d_gene: TRBD2

CDR3aa: CASSVGTSGNYEQYF
CDR3nt: TGCGCCAGCAGCGTAGGGACTAGCGGAAACTATGAGCAGTACTTC
v_gene: TRBV5-1
abundance: -
j_gene: TRBJ2-7
d_gene: TRBD2

CDR3aa: CASSIEEANGELFF
CDR3nt: TGTGCCAGTAGTATAGAGGAGGCGAACGGGGAGCTGTTTTTT
v_gene: TRBV19
abundance: once
j_gene: TRBJ2-2
d_gene: -

CDR3aa: CASSPWGQGDEKLFF
CDR3nt: TGTGCCAGCAGCCCATGGGGGCAGGGTGATGAAAAACTGTTTTTT
v_gene: TRBV5-4
abundance: -
j_gene: TRBJ1-4
d_gene: -

CDR3aa: CASSLRDRGVHEQYF
CDR3nt: TGTGCCAGCAGTTTAAGGGACAGGGGCGTCCACGAGCAGTACTTC
v_gene: TRBV27
abundance: -
j_gene: TRBJ2-7
d_gene: TRBD1

CDR3aa: CASSTYRGQWSNEQFF
CDR3nt: TGTGCCAGCAGCACGTACAGGGGGCAGTGGAGCAATGAGCAGTTCTTC
v_gene: TRBV21-1
abundance: once
j_gene: TRBJ2-1
d_gene: -

CDR3aa: CASSSRDRFVF
CDR3nt: TGTGCCAGCAGCTCCCGGGACAGGTTTGTCTTC
v_gene: TRBV7-9
abundance: once
j_gene: TRBJ2-1
d_gene: TRBD1

CDR3aa: CASPLADFYNEQFF
CDR3nt: TGTGCCAGCCCCCTAGCGGATTTCTACAATGAGCAGTTCTTC
v_gene: TRBV2
abundance: -
j_gene: TRBJ2-1
d_gene: TRBD2

CDR3aa: CASGGASYEQYF
CDR3nt: TGTGCCAGCGGTGGGGCGAGCTACGAGCAGTACTTC
v_gene: TRBV6-5
abundance: -
j_gene: TRBJ2-7
d_gene: -

CDR3aa: CASSLRWGQGSNEQFF
CDR3nt: TGTGCCAGCAGCTTAAGGTGGGGACAGGGGAGTAACGAGCAGTTCTTC
v_gene: TRBV11-1
abundance: -
j_gene: TRBJ2-1
d_gene: TRBD1

CDR3aa: CASSLAGRTGELFF
CDR3nt: TGTGCCAGCAGTTTAGCAGGGCGGACCGGGGAGCTGTTTTTT
v_gene: TRBV6-5
abundance: -
j_gene: TRBJ2-2
d_gene: -

CDR3aa: CASSSSGGSSQKKLFF
CDR3nt: TGTGCCAGCAGCTCTAGCGGGGGTTCCTCCCAGAAAAAACTGTTTTTT
v_gene: TRBV13
abundance: -
j_gene: TRBJ1-4
d_gene: -

CDR3aa: CAWSRGADTEAFF
CDR3nt: TGTGCCTGGAGCCGGGGGGCGGACACTGAAGCTTTCTTT
v_gene: TRBV30
abundance: few
j_gene: TRBJ1-1
d_gene: -

CDR3aa: CASSPRLAGAYNEQFF
CDR3nt: TGTGCCAGCAGCCCCCGACTAGCGGGAGCCTACAATGAGCAGTTCTTC
v_gene: TRBV9
abundance: -
j_gene: TRBJ2-1
d_gene: TRBD2

CDR3aa: CASSTNRGTEAFF
CDR3nt: TGTGCCAGCAGTACGAACAGGGGCACTGAAGCTTTCTTT
v_gene: TRBV6-5
abundance: once
j_gene: TRBJ1-1
d_gene: TRBD1

CDR3aa: CASSLQGPGQPQHF
CDR3nt: TGCGCCAGCAGCTTACAGGGCCCCGGGCAGCCCCAGCATTTT
v_gene: TRBV5-1
abundance: -
j_gene: TRBJ1-5
d_gene: -

CDR3aa: CASSTAYSYEQYF
CDR3nt: TGCGCCAGCAGCACAGCCTACTCCTACGAGCAGTACTTC
v_gene: TRBV4-1
abundance: -
j_gene: TRBJ2-7
d_gene: -

CDR3aa: CASSLQGSATNEKLFF
CDR3nt: TGTGCCAGCAGTTTACAGGGGTCAGCAACTAATGAAAAACTGTTTTTT
v_gene: TRBV28
abundance: -
j_gene: TRBJ1-4
d_gene: -

CDR3aa: CASSLAWDRYGEQYF
CDR3nt: TGTGCCAGCAGCTTAGCCTGGGACAGATACGGAGAGCAGTACTTC
v_gene: TRBV5-8
abundance: -
j_gene: TRBJ2-7
d_gene: TRBD1

CDR3aa: CASSKDRANEQFF
CDR3nt: TGTGCCAGCAGCAAGGACAGGGCCAATGAGCAGTTCTTC
v_gene: TRBV11-3
abundance: once
j_gene: TRBJ2-1
d_gene: TRBD1

CDR3aa: CASSKGQGIADWRNEQFF
CDR3nt: TGTGCCAGCAGCAAAGGGCAGGGGATCGCAGACTGGAGGAATGAGCAGTTCTTC
v_gene: TRBV5-8
abundance: -
j_gene: TRBJ2-1
d_gene: -

CDR3aa: CASRTTVVYYGYTF
CDR3nt: TGTGCCAGCAGGACAACCGTAGTCTACTATGGCTACACCTTC
v_gene: TRBV7-2
abundance: -
j_gene: TRBJ1-2
d_gene: -

CDR3aa: CASSPMPEATDTQYF
CDR3nt: TGTGCCAGCTCACCTATGCCCGAGGCCACAGATACGCAGTATTTT
v_gene: TRBV6-4
abundance: -
j_gene: TRBJ2-3
d_gene: -

CDR3aa: CASSLQGRHEQYF
CDR3nt: TGTGCCAGTAGTCTACAGGGGAGACACGAGCAGTACTTC
v_gene: TRBV19
abundance: -
j_gene: TRBJ2-7
d_gene: TRBD1

CDR3aa: CASSPDRSSYNEQFF
CDR3nt: TGTGCCAGCAGTCCTGACAGAAGCTCCTACAATGAGCAGTTCTTC
v_gene: TRBV28
abundance: once
j_gene: TRBJ2-1
d_gene: -

CDR3aa: CASSPRQTGEKLFF
CDR3nt: TGTGCCAGCTCACCTAGACAGACGGGTGAAAAACTGTTTTTT
v_gene: TRBV18
abundance: -
j_gene: TRBJ1-4
d_gene: -

CDR3aa: CASSNTGTSGRNEQFF
CDR3nt: TGTGCCAGCTCAAACACCGGGACTAGCGGGAGAAATGAGCAGTTCTTC
v_gene: TRBV18
abundance: -
j_gene: TRBJ2-1
d_gene: TRBD2

CDR3aa: CASSLSGRGDYEQYF
CDR3nt: TGTGCCAGCAGTTTATCGGGCAGGGGGGACTACGAGCAGTACTTC
v_gene: TRBV27
abundance: -
j_gene: TRBJ2-7
d_gene: -

CDR3aa: CASSLGGKGYEQYF
CDR3nt: TGTGCCAGCAGTTTAGGGGGCAAGGGCTACGAGCAGTACTTC
v_gene: TRBV28
abundance: -
j_gene: TRBJ2-7
d_gene: -